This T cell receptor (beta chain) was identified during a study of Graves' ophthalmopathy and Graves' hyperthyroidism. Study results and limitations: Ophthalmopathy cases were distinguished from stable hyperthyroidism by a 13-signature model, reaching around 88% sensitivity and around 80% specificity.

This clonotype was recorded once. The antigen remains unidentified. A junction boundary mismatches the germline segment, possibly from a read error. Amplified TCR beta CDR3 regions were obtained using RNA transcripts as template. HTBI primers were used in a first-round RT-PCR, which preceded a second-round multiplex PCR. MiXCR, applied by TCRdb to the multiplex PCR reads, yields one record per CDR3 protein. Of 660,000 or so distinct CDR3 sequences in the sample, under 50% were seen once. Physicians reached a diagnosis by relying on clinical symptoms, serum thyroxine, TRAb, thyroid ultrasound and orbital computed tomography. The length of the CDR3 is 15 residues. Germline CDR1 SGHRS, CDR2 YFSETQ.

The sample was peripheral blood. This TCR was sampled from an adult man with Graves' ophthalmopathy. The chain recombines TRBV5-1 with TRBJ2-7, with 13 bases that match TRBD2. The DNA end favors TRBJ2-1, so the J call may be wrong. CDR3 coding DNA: TGTGCCAGCAGCATACTAGCGGGAGGGTTTAAGAAACAGTTCTTC. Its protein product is CASSILAGGFKKQFF.